What follows is one TCR beta chain and its context. The data derive from a study of cytomegalovirus exposure and HLA in healthy donors. The CDR3 runs to 17 residues. The V end lost 2 bases, the J end lost 1 base, and 17 bases lay between the germline ends. The germline V gene has CDR1 KGHSH and CDR2 LQKENI. Method: immunoSEQ multiplex PCR; TCRdb's copy keeps in-frame clones and lacks some. The table includes 100,000 to 150,000 clones, 85% to 90% detected once. The receptor's source is a woman younger than 30 in good health and CMV-seronegative. Sequenced input: PBMCs. The chain joins TRBV18 to TRBJ2-5; maybe TRBD2 (6 bases). CDR3 bases: TGTGCCAGCTCACCAGGGAATTCGGGGGATCTCCAAGAGACCCAGTACTTC. Protein product: CASSPGNSGDLQETQYF.